A single sample is the source of the 20 T cell receptor beta chains below, sequenced in a study of STAT3 mutations in large granular lymphocyte leukemia. General study results and limits: In T-cell large granular lymphocyte leukemia, about half of patients showed multiple immunodominant subclonotypes.

No antigen has been identified for these receptors. The repertoire was sequenced with immunoSEQ multiplex PCR; TCRdb's copy has only in-frame clones and lacks some. The sample has approximately 10,000 clones, 87% seen once. The source material was peripheral blood mononuclear cells. The source is a man aged 55-75 years with T-cell large granular lymphocyte leukemia. Some clones in this sample may be carry-over from other donors' samples.

CDR3 bases: TGCAGCGTGATCTCCACAGGCGGGAGTACCCACGAGCAGTACTTC. This codes for CSVISTGGSTHEQYF. The rearrangement joins TRBV29-1 to TRBJ2-7, with TRBD2 identical over 7 bases. Germline CDR1 and CDR2: SQVTM and ANQGSEA. Trimming at V came to 6 bases and at J to 5 bases, leaving 16 bases not matched to a gene. The CDR3 has 15 residues.

In its sample, this clone was seen once. This chain joins TRBV7-2 and TRBJ2-3, with 10 bases that match TRBD2. CDR1 is SGHTA and CDR2 is FQGNSA in the germline V gene. V shed 1 base and J 6 bases; nucleotides not matched to a gene: 10. This CDR3 region has 17 residues. The CDR3 sequence: CASSLVSGRDPTDTQYF. The CDR3 DNA follows: TGTGCCAGCAGCTTAGTGAGCGGGAGGGACCCCACGGATACGCAGTATTTT. Combining the CDR3 with reference TRBV7-2 and TRBJ2-3 gives the whole variable domain GAGVSQSPSNKVTEKGKDVELRCDPISGHTALYWYRQSLGQGLEFLIYFQGNSAPDKSGLPSDRFSAERTGGSVSTLTIQRTQQEDSAVYLCASSLVSGRDPTDTQYFGPGTRLTVL.

The rearrangement joins TRBV18 to TRBJ1-2; 9 positions agree with TRBD1. Unmatched junction bases numbered 3, after V lost 4 bases and J lost 6 bases. CDR1 and CDR2 from the germline V gene are KGHSH and LQKENI. The CDR3 runs 13 residues. The CDR3: CASSRQGVDGYTF. The CDR3 bases are TGTGCCAGCTCACGACAGGGGGTGGATGGCTACACCTTC. Combining the CDR3 with reference TRBV18 and TRBJ1-2 gives the whole variable domain NAGVMQNPRHLVRRRGQEARLRCSPMKGHSHVYWYRQLPEEGLKFMVYLQKENIIDESGMPKERFSAEFPKEGPSILRIQQVVRGDSAAYFCASSRQGVDGYTFGSGTRLTVV.

The gene calls are TRBV5-1 and TRBJ1-5; unclear D gene. CDR1 is SGHRS and CDR2 is YFSETQ in the germline V gene. The CDR3 is 13 residues long. The ends were cut back, 7 bases at V and 1 base at J, with 9 bases in the middle. CDR3 in amino acids: CASSTGSNQPQHF. The CDR3 DNA sequence: TGCGCCAGCTCGACGGGCAGCAATCAGCCCCAGCATTTT.

V is TRBV9 and J is TRBJ2-3; no clear D gene. Germline CDR1 reads SGDLS; CDR2 reads YYNGEE. The CDR3 sequence is 11 residues long. Deletions cut 3 bases from V and 2 bases from J, with 1 base between. The CDR3 DNA reads as TGTGCCAGCAGCGCCACAGATACGCAGTATTTT. As protein: CASSATDTQYF.

This rearrangement joins TRBV19 to TRBJ2-7; D is unclear. CDR1 is LNHDA, CDR2 SQIVND, per germline (reference sequence). V lost 6 bases to trimming and J lost 2 bases, with 14 bases between them. The CDR3 covers 14 residues. CDR3 sequence reads: CASRPDGDPYEQYF. DNA for the CDR3: TGTGCCAGTAGGCCGGACGGTGACCCCTACGAGCAGTACTTC.

The rearrangement uses TRBV14 and TRBJ2-3; no reliable D call. The V and J ends lost 1 base and 2 bases respectively, with 13 bases between them. Germline V CDR1 and CDR2: SGHDN, FVKESK. The CDR3 is 16 residues long. The CDR3 region has the DNA TGTGCCAGCAGCCAAGTGGTACTTTCTACCACAGATACGCAGTATTTT. It is translated as CASSQVVLSTTDTQYF.

This CDR3 reads CASSLAGGTPSAGEQYF. The CDR3 DNA reads TGTGCCAGCAGCTTAGCGGGGGGGACCCCCTCTGCGGGTGAGCAGTACTTC. This chain uses TRBV7-3 with TRBJ2-7; 9 nucleotides line up with TRBD2. The CDR3 loop spans 17 amino acids. Per the germline V gene, CDR1 is SGHTA and CDR2 is FQGTGA. V was clipped by 2 bases and J by 7 bases; unmatched bases: 15.

The chain carries TRBV4-3 and TRBJ2-2; unclear D gene. Looked up from germline, CDR1 is LGHNA and CDR2 is YSLEER. The CDR3 extends over 17 amino acids. Trimming pared 2 bases from V and 0 bases from J, leaving 13 bases between. For the CDR3, the DNA is TGCGCCAGCAGCCAAAACCCGAGTGGGGCGAACACCGGGGAGCTGTTTTTT. As protein: CASSQNPSGANTGELFF.

The CDR3 nucleotides are TGCAGCGTTGTAGGGTGGGACACTGAAGCTTTCTTT. Translated: CSVVGWDTEAFF. The rearrangement links TRBV29-1 to TRBJ1-1; D call uncertain. Between the trimmed V and J ends, which lost 4 bases and 3 bases, there was a span of 9 bases. CDR3 length: 12 residues. Germline CDR1 is SQVTM and CDR2 is ANQGSEA.

The rearrangement joins TRBV28 to TRBJ1-2; 12 bases map to TRBD1. CDR1 and CDR2 from the germline V gene are MDHEN and SYDVKM. With V trimmed by 6 bases and J by 9 bases, 11 bases remained unmatched. This CDR3 region has 15 residues. Here the CDR3 reads CASSSGGTGGHRYTF. The CDR3 DNA follows: TGTGCCAGCAGCTCCGGAGGGACAGGGGGCCATCGCTACACCTTC.

The rearrangement joins TRBV5-1 to TRBJ2-1; TRBD1 agrees at 9 bases. The trim removed 4 bases at V and 7 bases at J, leaving 12 bases unmatched. Germline values: CDR1 SGHRS, CDR2 YFSETQ. This CDR3 has 16 amino acids. The CDR3 spells CASSGSRDRVPNEQFF. The CDR3 bases are TGCGCCAGCAGCGGAAGCCGGGACAGGGTCCCTAATGAGCAGTTCTTC.

J is TRBJ2-2 and V is TRBV6-5, with D possibly matching TRBD2 (5 bases). From germline, CDR1 is MNHEY and CDR2 SVGAGI. This CDR3 spans 12 amino acids. V lost 5 bases to trimming and J lost 7 bases, with 8 bases between them. DNA for the CDR3: TGTGCCAGCAGTCGGGGAGTCGGGGAGCTGTTTTTT. This gives the protein CASSRGVGELFF.

This rearrangement joins TRBV15 to TRBJ2-5, with TRBD2 identical over 9 bases. CDR1 is LNHNV and CDR2 is YYDKDF in the germline V gene (reference sequence). This CDR3 region has 19 residues. Germline trimming cut 1 base from V and 5 bases from J; bases unmatched to any gene: 17. This CDR3 reads CATSRAPGLAQNQGETQYF. The CDR3 DNA reads TGTGCCACCAGCAGAGCGCCGGGACTAGCTCAGAACCAGGGGGAGACCCAGTACTTC.

V is TRBV7-2 and J is TRBJ2-5; 7 positions agree with TRBD2. Trimming took 6 bases from V and 13 from J; bases not matched to a gene: 11. CDR3 length equals 12 residues. Germline lookup yields CDR1 SGHTA and CDR2 FQGNSA. The CDR3 region has the DNA TGTGCCAGCAGTGACCTTACCGCTAGCGGGTACTTC. This translates into CASSDLTASGYF.

V and J are TRBV29-1 and TRBJ2-1, with a tentative D call TRBD2 (6 bases). CDR3 length: 12 residues. Germline CDR1 SQVTM, CDR2 ANQGSEA. V was pared by 7 bases and J by 8 bases, with 15 bases between. The CDR3 protein is CSEGLNPDEQFF. As DNA, the CDR3 is TGCAGCGAAGGACTAAATCCGGATGAGCAGTTCTTC.

The chain has TRBV15 and TRBJ2-1; D is undetermined. From germline, CDR1 is LNHNV and CDR2 YYDKDF (reference sequence). The CDR3 is 13 residues long. Deletions cut 3 bases from V and 7 bases from J, with 10 bases between. CDR3: CATSRSQSNEQFF. The CDR3 DNA sequence: TGTGCCACCAGCAGGTCCCAGTCGAATGAGCAGTTCTTC.

The rearrangement links TRBV29-1 to TRBJ2-7; 8 nucleotides align to TRBD2. Losses at the gene ends were 7 bases for V and 4 bases for J; bases not matched to a gene: 6. This CDR3 has 12 residues. Germline V gene data show CDR1 as SQVTM and CDR2 as ANQGSEA. The CDR3: CSAEAGGYEQYF. DNA of the CDR3: TGCAGCGCAGAGGCGGGAGGTTACGAGCAGTACTTC.

The CDR3 sequence is CASSYGVTQETQYF. The CDR3 DNA sequence: TGTGCCAGCAGTTACGGCGTTACCCAAGAGACCCAGTACTTC. The chain employs TRBV6-5 and TRBJ2-5; no clear D. CDR1 is MNHEY and CDR2 is SVGAGI in the germline V gene. The CDR3 loop spans 14 amino acids. V was trimmed by 2 bases and J by 1 base, leaving 8 bases between them.

This clone was detected only once. V gene TRBV28 combines with J gene TRBJ1-4, with TRBD1 matching over 9 bases. The ends lost 5 bases at V and 5 bases at J; junction bases unmatched: 6. Germline loops: CDR1 MDHEN, CDR2 SYDVKM. This CDR3 spans 15 amino acids. The CDR3 coding sequence is TGTGCCAGCAGTACGGTACAGGGGGCCAATGAAAAACTGTTTTTT. Translation: CASSTVQGANEKLFF. The variable domain in full, completed from reference TRBV28 and TRBJ1-4, reads DVKVTQSSRYLVKRTGEKVFLECVQDMDHENMFWYRQDPGLGLRLIYFSYDVKMKEKGDIPEGYSVSREKKERFSLILESASTNQTSMYLCASSTVQGANEKLFFGSGTQLSVL.